This T cell receptor (beta chain) is from a study of blood T cell repertoires in COVID-19. In the source study's methods: Amplifying reference gene primers gave estimates of nucleated cell counts. Only in-frame clones appear in the TCRdb table, and some are missing; sequencing was by immunoSEQ multiplex PCR. D and trimming were read from the DNA, whereas the V and J calls and clone size are those reported in that table. The data hold roughly 52,000 clones, with 80% to 90% observed a single time. Sample: peripheral blood. The receptor's source is a man aged 50 or older with acute or convalescent COVID-19.

This chain's CDR3 is CASSLAGLAGSYNEQFF. CDR3 bases: TGTGCCAGCAGCTTGGCTGGACTAGCGGGCTCCTACAATGAGCAGTTCTTC. The chain links TRBV5-4 to TRBJ2-1; 11 bases map to TRBD2. CDR1 SGHNT and CDR2 YYREEE come from the germline V gene (reference sequence). This CDR3 is 17 amino acids long. The V gene end was trimmed by 0 bases and the J gene end by 0 bases; junction bases not matched to a gene: 2.